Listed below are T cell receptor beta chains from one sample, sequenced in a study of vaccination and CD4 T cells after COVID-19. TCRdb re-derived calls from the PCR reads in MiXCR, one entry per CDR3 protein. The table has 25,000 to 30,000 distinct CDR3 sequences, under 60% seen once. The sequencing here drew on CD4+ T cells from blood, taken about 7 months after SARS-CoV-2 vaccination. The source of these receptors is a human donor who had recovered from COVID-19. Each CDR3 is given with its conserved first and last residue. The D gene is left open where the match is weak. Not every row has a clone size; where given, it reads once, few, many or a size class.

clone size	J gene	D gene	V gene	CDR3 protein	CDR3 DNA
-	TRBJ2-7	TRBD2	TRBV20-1	CSATEGLAGDYEQYF	TGCAGTGCTACCGAGGGGCTAGCGGGAGACTACGAGCAGTACTTC
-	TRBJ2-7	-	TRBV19	CASSIIPRSSNEQYF	TGTGCCAGTAGTATCATCCCCAGATCCTCCAACGAGCAGTACTTC
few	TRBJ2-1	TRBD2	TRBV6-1	CASSERRTSGSNEQFF	TGTGCCAGCAGTGAAAGAAGGACTAGCGGGAGCAATGAGCAGTTCTTC
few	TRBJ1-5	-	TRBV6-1	CASRQANNQPQHF	TGTGCCAGTCGCCAGGCGAACAATCAGCCCCAGCATTTT
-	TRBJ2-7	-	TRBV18	CASSPRGNSYEQYF	TGTGCCAGCTCACCACGGGGTAACTCCTACGAGCAGTACTTC
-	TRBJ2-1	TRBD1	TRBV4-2	CASSRGRAGGGNEQFF	TGTGCCAGCAGCCGCGGTAGGGCAGGGGGCGGGAATGAGCAGTTCTTC
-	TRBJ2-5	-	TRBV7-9	CASSFSARETQYF	TGTGCCAGCAGCTTTTCAGCGAGAGAGACCCAGTACTTC
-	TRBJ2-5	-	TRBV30	CAWSVGWGETQYF	TGTGCCTGGAGTGTAGGATGGGGGGAGACCCAGTACTTC
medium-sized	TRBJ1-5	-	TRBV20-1	CSARGSEAQPQHF	TGCAGTGCTAGAGGGTCAGAGGCTCAGCCCCAGCATTTT
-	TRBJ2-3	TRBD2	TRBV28	CASSSGLAGVRDTQYF	TGTGCCAGCAGTTCGGGACTAGCGGGAGTCAGGGATACGCAGTATTTT
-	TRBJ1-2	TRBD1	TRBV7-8	CASSLGQGAVGYTF	TGTGCCAGCAGCCTGGGACAGGGGGCGGTTGGCTACACCTTC
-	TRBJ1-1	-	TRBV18	CASSVQGTEAEAFF	TGTGCCAGCTCAGTACAAGGGACCGAGGCTGAAGCTTTCTTT
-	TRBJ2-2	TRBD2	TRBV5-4	CASSSGLAGGTGELFF	TGTGCCAGCAGCTCGGGACTAGCGGGAGGCACCGGGGAGCTGTTTTTT
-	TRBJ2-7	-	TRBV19	CASSNRDGYYEQYF	TGTGCCAGTAGTAACCGGGACGGATACTACGAGCAGTACTTC
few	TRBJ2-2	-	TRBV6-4	CASSSGNTGELFF	TGTGCCAGCAGTAGCGGGAACACCGGGGAGCTGTTTTTT
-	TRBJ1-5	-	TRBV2	CASSVGGERNQPQHF	TGTGCCAGCAGTGTTGGGGGTGAGAGGAATCAGCCCCAGCATTTT
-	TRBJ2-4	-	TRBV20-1	CSARELGGTKNIQYF	TGCAGTGCTAGAGAGTTAGGGGGGACCAAAAACATTCAGTACTTC
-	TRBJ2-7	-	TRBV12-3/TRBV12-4	CASSLRRGYEQYF	TGTGCCAGCAGTCTTAGGAGGGGCTACGAGCAGTACTTC
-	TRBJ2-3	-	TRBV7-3	CASSSAADTQYF	TGTGCCAGCAGCTCCGCGGCAGATACGCAGTATTTT
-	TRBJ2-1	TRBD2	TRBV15	CATSRDRLAGGPRSEQFF	TGTGCCACCAGCAGAGATAGACTAGCGGGAGGGCCGAGGTCTGAGCAGTTCTTC
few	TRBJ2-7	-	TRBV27	CASSLSPGRSYEQYF	TGTGCCAGCAGTTTATCACCCGGCCGGAGCTACGAGCAGTACTTC
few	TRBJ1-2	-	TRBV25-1	CASSDPVAGYTF	TGTGCCAGCAGTGATCCAGTTGCAGGCTACACCTTC
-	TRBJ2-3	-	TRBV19	CASSSGGPDTQYF	TGTGCCAGTAGTTCGGGGGGCCCAGATACGCAGTATTTT
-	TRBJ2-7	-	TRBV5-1	CASSLVGSAGHEQYF	TGCGCCAGCAGCTTGGTGGGCTCAGCTGGGCACGAGCAGTACTTC
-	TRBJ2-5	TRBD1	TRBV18	CASSPPAQGVVGQETQYF	TGTGCCAGCTCACCACCGGCGCAGGGGGTCGTGGGCCAAGAGACCCAGTACTTC
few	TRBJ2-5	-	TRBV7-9	CASSSWTAPGETQYF	TGTGCCAGCAGCTCCTGGACGGCGCCTGGAGAGACCCAGTACTTC
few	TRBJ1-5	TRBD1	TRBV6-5	CASSLNTGGSNQPQHF	TGTGCCAGCAGTTTAAACACAGGGGGGAGCAATCAGCCCCAGCATTTT
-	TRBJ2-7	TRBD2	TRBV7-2	CASSLLSGRPPYEQYF	TGTGCCAGCAGCCTACTAAGCGGGAGACCTCCCTACGAGCAGTACTTC
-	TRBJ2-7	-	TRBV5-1	CASSLDRGAYEQYF	TGCGCCAGCAGCTTGGATAGAGGAGCCTACGAGCAGTACTTC
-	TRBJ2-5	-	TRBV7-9	CASSNPGWDQETQYF	TGTGCCAGCAGCAACCCGGGTTGGGACCAAGAGACCCAGTACTTC
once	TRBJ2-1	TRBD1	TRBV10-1	CASSGMGQASYNEQFF	TGCGCCAGCAGTGGAATGGGACAGGCATCCTACAATGAGCAGTTCTTC
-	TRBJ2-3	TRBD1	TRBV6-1	CASRKDRGTDTQYF	TGTGCCAGTAGAAAGGACAGGGGAACAGATACGCAGTATTTT
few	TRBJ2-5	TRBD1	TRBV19	CASSPGQGWETQYF	TGTGCCAGTAGCCCCGGACAGGGCTGGGAGACCCAGTACTTC
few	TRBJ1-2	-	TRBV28	CASSPQGYGYTF	TGTGCCAGCAGCCCGCAGGGTTATGGCTACACCTTC
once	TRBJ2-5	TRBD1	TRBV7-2	CASSWDRGETQYF	TGTGCCAGCAGCTGGGACAGGGGTGAGACCCAGTACTTC
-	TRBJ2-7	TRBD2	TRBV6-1	CASRRQREGPYEQYF	TGTGCCAGCAGACGCCAGCGGGAGGGCCCCTACGAGCAGTACTTC
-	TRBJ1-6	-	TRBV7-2	CASSLLGVNSPLHF	TGTGCCAGCAGCTTACTAGGGGTTAATTCACCCCTCCACTTT
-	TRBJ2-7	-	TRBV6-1	CATRRGGVAYEQYF	TGTGCCACCCGCCGTGGGGGAGTCGCCTACGAGCAGTACTTC
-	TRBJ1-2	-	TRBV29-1	CSVPGQWYGYTF	TGCAGCGTCCCCGGGCAGTGGTATGGCTACACCTTC
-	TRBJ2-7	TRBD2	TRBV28	CASRRTSGEVYEQYF	TGTGCCAGCAGGCGGACTAGCGGGGAGGTTTACGAGCAGTACTTC
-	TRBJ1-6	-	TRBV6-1	CASHKAGSYNSPLHF	TGTGCCAGCCACAAGGCGGGGTCCTATAATTCACCCCTCCACTTT
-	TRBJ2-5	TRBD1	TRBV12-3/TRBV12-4	CASSRTGGQETQYF	TGTGCCAGCAGCCGGACAGGGGGACAAGAGACCCAGTACTTC
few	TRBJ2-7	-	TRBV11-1	CASSLSRDYEQYF	TGTGCCAGCAGCTTAAGTAGAGACTACGAGCAGTACTTC
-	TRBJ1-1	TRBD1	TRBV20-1	CSANRQGLAEAFF	TGCAGTGCCAACCGACAGGGTCTTGCTGAAGCTTTCTTT
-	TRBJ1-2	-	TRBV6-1	CASSEVGASVGYTF	TGTGCCAGCAGTGAAGTCGGTGCATCCGTTGGCTACACCTTC
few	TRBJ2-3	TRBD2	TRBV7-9	CASSLSGAGSTDTQYF	TGTGCCAGCAGCTTATCCGGAGCGGGATCCACAGATACGCAGTATTTT
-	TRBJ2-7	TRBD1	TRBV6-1	CASRRTGVEAEQYF	TGTGCCAGCAGAAGGACAGGGGTCGAGGCCGAGCAGTACTTC
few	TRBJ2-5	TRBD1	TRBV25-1	CASSEYDRGGGETQYF	TGTGCCAGCAGTGAATACGACAGGGGAGGTGGCGAGACCCAGTACTTC
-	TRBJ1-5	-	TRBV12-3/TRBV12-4	CASSFEEMRPQHF	TGTGCCAGCAGTTTTGAGGAGATGCGGCCCCAGCATTTT
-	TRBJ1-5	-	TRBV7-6	CASAPIGGGNQPQHF	TGTGCCAGCGCCCCGATCGGGGGCGGAAATCAGCCCCAGCATTTT
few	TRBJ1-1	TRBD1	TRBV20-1	CSALGTGGTEAFF	TGCAGTGCCTTAGGGACAGGGGGCACTGAAGCTTTCTTT
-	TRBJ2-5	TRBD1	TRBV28	CASSLRDRFKETQYF	TGTGCCAGCAGTTTAAGGGACAGATTCAAAGAGACCCAGTACTTC
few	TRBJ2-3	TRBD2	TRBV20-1	CSADPGLAGVVDTQYF	TGCAGTGCTGATCCGGGACTAGCGGGAGTGGTAGATACGCAGTATTTT
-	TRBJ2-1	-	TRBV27	CASSLSSYNEQFF	TGTGCCAGCAGCCTAAGCTCCTACAATGAGCAGTTCTTC
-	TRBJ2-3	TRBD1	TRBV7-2	CASSLGQGADTQYF	TGTGCCAGCAGCCTGGGACAGGGGGCGGATACGCAGTATTTT
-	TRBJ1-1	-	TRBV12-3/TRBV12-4	CASSLAGDTEAFF	TGTGCCAGCAGTTTGGCGGGGGACACTGAAGCTTTCTTT
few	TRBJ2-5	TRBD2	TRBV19	CASMSRGTMETQYF	TGTGCCAGTATGTCTCGAGGGACTATGGAGACCCAGTACTTC
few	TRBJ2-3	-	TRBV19	CASSWPTPNTDTQYF	TGTGCCAGTAGCTGGCCGACACCCAACACAGATACGCAGTATTTT
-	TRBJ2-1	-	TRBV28	CASSYSVGGEGYNEQFF	TGTGCCAGCAGTTACTCTGTTGGGGGAGAAGGCTACAATGAGCAGTTCTTC
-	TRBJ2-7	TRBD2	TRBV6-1	CASSPGLAGVSEQYF	TGTGCCAGCAGTCCGGGACTAGCGGGAGTCAGCGAGCAGTACTTC